The next 11 T cell receptor beta chains were all read from a single sample in a study of blood T cell repertoires in COVID-19. Clones were sequenced by immunoSEQ multiplex PCR, and TCRdb holds only the in-frame ones, with some missing. The sample includes 250,000 to 300,000 clones, around 90% of them seen just once. The sample taken for sequencing was PBMCs or T cells enriched from blood (not recorded which). Receptors originate from a human donor in a cohort exposed to, infected with or recovered from COVID-19 (not recorded which). The donor label of this sample is uncertain.

The rearrangement uses TRBV19 and TRBJ1-1, with D possibly matching TRBD1 (5 bases). CDR3 size: 11 residues. Germline V CDR1 and CDR2: LNHDA, SQIVND (reference sequence). V lost 3 bases to trimming and J lost 13 bases, with 12 bases between them. The CDR3 DNA follows: TGTGCCAGTAGTATCGGGGGGTTGGGTTTCTTT. Translation gives CASSIGGLGFF. Combining the CDR3 with reference TRBV19 and TRBJ1-1 gives the whole variable domain DGGITQSPKYLFRKEGQNVTLSCEQNLNHDAMYWYRQDPGQGLRLIYYSQIVNDFQKGDIAEGYSVSREKKESFPLTVTSAQKNPTAFYLCASSIGGLGFFGQGTRLTVV.

This chain links TRBV19 with TRBJ2-1; 7 nucleotides line up with TRBD1. The CDR3 totals 13 residues. Germline V lookup: CDR1 LNHDA, CDR2 SQIVND (reference sequence). With 6 bases clipped from V and 8 bases from J, the junction kept 7 bases outside the gene matches. In nucleotides, the CDR3 is TGTGCCAGTAGGGGGGACAGAGACGATGAGCAGTTCTTC. Protein: CASRGDRDDEQFF.

The chain uses TRBV6-2 or TRBV6-3 and TRBJ1-4; 9 bases are a match to TRBD1. The CDR3 consists of 16 residues. CDR1 is MNHEY and CDR2 is SVGEGT in the germline V gene. Trimming took 0 bases from V and 5 from J; bases not matched to a gene: 4. The CDR3 reads CASSYSTGGRNEKLFF. Here the CDR3 DNA reads TGTGCCAGCAGTTACTCGACAGGGGGGCGGAATGAAAAACTGTTTTTT.

The chain uses TRBV6-5 and TRBJ2-2; 7 bases map to TRBD1. The ends lost 5 bases at V and 3 bases at J; junction bases unmatched: 6. CDR3 length: 15 residues. Germline V lookup: CDR1 MNHEY, CDR2 SVGAGI. CDR3 residues: CASSRSGTDTGELFF. CDR3 in DNA: TGTGCCAGCAGTCGTTCCGGGACAGACACCGGGGAGCTGTTTTTT.

This clone was counted once. The V and J genes are TRBV19 and TRBJ1-2, with 9 nucleotides matching TRBD1. CDR3 length: 15 residues. Germline V gene data show CDR1 as LNHDA and CDR2 as SQIVND (reference sequence). V lost 7 bases and J lost 8; bases outside the gene matches: 14. For the CDR3, the DNA is TGTGCCAGTACCGGGACAGGGAAGCCACCCTTAGGCTACACCTTC. Residues: CASTGTGKPPLGYTF. The full variable domain, in which reference TRBV19 and TRBJ1-2 provide the parts outside the CDR3, is DGGITQSPKYLFRKEGQNVTLSCEQNLNHDAMYWYRQDPGQGLRLIYYSQIVNDFQKGDIAEGYSVSREKKESFPLTVTSAQKNPTAFYLCASTGTGKPPLGYTFGSGTRLTVV.

This chain connects TRBV30 to TRBJ1-1, with 9 bases aligning to TRBD1. The CDR3 contains 15 residues. The V gene end was trimmed by 2 bases and the J gene end by 6 bases; junction bases not matched to a gene: 10. Germline CDR1 reads GTSNPN; CDR2 reads SVGIG (reference sequence). CDR3 amino acids: CAWSPRTGVRAEAFF. CDR3 DNA: TGTGCCTGGAGTCCCCGGACAGGGGTAAGGGCTGAAGCTTTCTTT.

The rearrangement joins TRBV9 to TRBJ2-5; D is unclear. V was shortened by 0 bases and J by 6 bases, with 12 bases between the two germline ends. From germline, CDR1 is SGDLS and CDR2 YYNGEE. The CDR3 loop spans 14 amino acids. CDR3 nucleotides: TGTGCCAGCAGCGTAGATCCAGCGACGAAGACCCAGTACTTC. It encodes CASSVDPATKTQYF.

V usage is TRBV5-6 and J usage is TRBJ2-7, with D perhaps matching TRBD2 (5 bases). V dropped 0 bases and J dropped 2 bases, with 18 bases sitting between them. Per germline, CDR1 SGHDT and CDR2 YYEEEE. The CDR3 extends over 17 amino acids. The CDR3 coding sequence is TGTGCCAGCAGCTTGGACAGCGGAGTGGACGGGACCTACGAGCAGTACTTC. Amino acid sequence: CASSLDSGVDGTYEQYF.

The chain joins TRBV19 to TRBJ1-4, with D uncertain. V dropped 3 bases and J dropped 4 bases, with 9 bases sitting between them. This CDR3 comprises 14 residues. Germline values: CDR1 LNHDA, CDR2 SQIVND (reference sequence). CDR3 sequence: CASSITVLNEKLFF. Written as DNA, the CDR3 is TGTGCCAGTAGTATCACAGTACTTAATGAAAAACTGTTTTTT.

CDR3 residues: CASSATGGYGYTF. The CDR3 DNA sequence: TGTGCCAGCAGCGCAACAGGGGGCTATGGCTACACCTTC. The chain employs TRBV6-5 and TRBJ1-2, with 8 bases aligning to TRBD1. The V gene's germline CDR1 is MNHEY and CDR2 SVGAGI. V shed 6 bases and J 4 bases; nucleotides not matched to a gene: 4. The CDR3 consists of 13 residues.

This chain connects TRBV7-6 to TRBJ2-7; D possibly corresponds to TRBD2 (5 bases). Germline V gene lookup returns CDR1 SGHVS and CDR2 FNYEAQ. This CDR3 is built from 15 residues. The V gene lost 5 bases and the J gene lost 1 base, with 15 bases spanning the gap. The CDR3 spells CASSPAPGLSYEQYF. For the CDR3, the DNA is TGTGCCAGCAGCCCAGCCCCGGGATTGTCCTACGAGCAGTACTTC.